This entry lists 26 T cell receptor beta chains sequenced from one sample in a study of patients and donors after allogeneic stem cell transplantation. In TCRdb, the RT-PCR reads were re-called with MiXCR into one record per CDR3 protein. The sample consists of 410,000 or so distinct CDR3 sequences, 16% of them appearing once. Sequencing was performed on blood, either unsorted or a sorted T cell fraction (not recorded which). Receptors were obtained from a human donor who was either an allogeneic HSCT recipient or a stem cell or donor lymphocyte infusion donor (not recorded which). It is not recorded whose cells these are; they may come from a transplant donor.

The chain has TRBV6-2 or TRBV6-3 and TRBJ2-3; D possibly corresponds to TRBD2 (6 bases). Deletions cut 4 bases from V and 5 bases from J, with 13 bases between. The CDR3 covers 14 residues. CDR1 MNHEY and CDR2 SVGEGT come from the germline V gene. The CDR3 is CASSSLRGLDTQYF. CDR3 DNA: TGTGCCAGCAGTTCGTTGCGGGGTCTAGATACGCAGTATTTT.

This chain uses TRBV7-9 with TRBJ1-3; D is ambiguous. V lost 8 bases and J lost 0, with 17 bases in between. Germline values: CDR1 SEHNR, CDR2 FQNEAQ (reference sequence). This CDR3 contains 16 residues. CDR3 sequence: CASGQSSTSSGNTIYF. In DNA form, the CDR3 reads TGTGCCAGCGGGCAAAGCAGTACATCCTCTGGAAACACCATATATTTT. Full variable domain (outside the CDR3, taken from reference TRBV7-9 and TRBJ1-3): DTGVSQNPRHKITKRGQNVTFRCDPISEHNRLYWYRQTLGQGPEFLTYFQNEAQLEKSRLLSDRFSAERPKGSFSTLEIQRTEQGDSAMYLCASGQSSTSSGNTIYFGEGSWLTVV.

This clonotype was recorded many times. The chain links TRBV18 to TRBJ2-2; D is ambiguous. V was shortened by 0 bases and J by 2 bases, with 7 bases between the two germline ends. Per germline, CDR1 KGHSH and CDR2 LQKENI. The CDR3 runs 15 residues. The CDR3 nucleotides read TGTGCCAGCTCACCACCTAGCAGAAACACCGGGGAGCTGTTTTTT. The encoded protein is CASSPPSRNTGELFF.

The chain couples TRBV20-1 to TRBJ2-5, with D perhaps being TRBD1 or TRBD2 (5 bases each). The CDR3 has 15 amino acids. The germline V and J ends were trimmed by 1 base and 4 bases, with 16 bases remaining between them. Germline V gene sequence: CDR1 DFQATT, CDR2 SNEGSKA (reference sequence). The chain's CDR3 is CSARVTGPGGETQYF. Here the CDR3 DNA reads TGCAGTGCTAGAGTCACAGGACCTGGGGGAGAGACCCAGTACTTC.

In its sample, this clonotype was seen once. The CDR3 nucleotides read TGTGCCAGCAGCTCCGGGACTAGCGGGGGCGTCACAGATACGCAGTATTTT. This encodes CASSSGTSGGVTDTQYF. V gene TRBV5-6 combines with J gene TRBJ2-3, with 14 bases matching TRBD2. The CDR3 sequence is 17 residues long. The germline V gene encodes CDR1 SGHDT and CDR2 YYEEEE. J gave up 2 bases and V 3 bases, and 5 bases lay outside the gene matches.

V usage is TRBV5-4 and J usage is TRBJ1-1; no reliable D call. With 0 bases removed from V and 3 bases from J, the gap between germline ends came to 12 bases. CDR1 and CDR2 from the germline V gene are SGHNT and YYREEE (reference sequence). This CDR3 region has 15 residues. This chain's CDR3 is CASSLGPGGDTEAFF. Here the CDR3 DNA reads TGTGCCAGCAGCTTGGGACCAGGTGGGGACACTGAAGCTTTCTTT.

This clonotype was picked up many times. V and J are TRBV20-1 and TRBJ2-7; perhaps TRBD2 as D (5 bases). Germline V gene sequence: CDR1 DFQATT, CDR2 SNEGSKA (reference sequence). The length of the CDR3 is 15 residues. V lost 0 bases and J lost 2, with 14 bases in between. CDR3 loop: CSARDPQRNPYEQYF. Here the CDR3 DNA reads TGCAGTGCTAGAGATCCCCAGCGGAACCCCTACGAGCAGTACTTC.

This clonotype was recorded a few times. V gene TRBV20-1 combines with J gene TRBJ1-5, with D uncertain. The CDR3 is 15 amino acids. V was shortened by 1 base and J by 3 bases, with 13 bases between the two germline ends. Germline CDR1 DFQATT, CDR2 SNEGSKA (reference sequence). In DNA, the CDR3 is TGCAGTGCTAGAGCCCTGACATCTTCCAATCAGCCCCAGCATTTT. It specifies CSARALTSSNQPQHF.

The chain uses TRBV19 and TRBJ2-7; either TRBD1 or TRBD2 may fit D (5 bases each). Germline values: CDR1 LNHDA, CDR2 SQIVND (reference sequence). V was trimmed by 7 bases and J by 2 bases, leaving 9 bases between them. This CDR3 comprises 12 residues. CDR3 loop: CASTVGAYEQYF. As DNA, the CDR3 is TGTGCCAGTACTGTGGGGGCCTACGAGCAGTACTTC.

The chain uses TRBV4-1 and TRBJ2-7, with D tentatively TRBD1 (6 bases). V gave up 2 bases and J gave up 3 bases, with 14 bases separating them. The CDR3 has 15 residues. Per the germline V gene, CDR1 is MGHRA and CDR2 is YSYEKL. CDR3 loop: CASSQHRVTGYEQYF. In DNA, the CDR3 is TGCGCCAGCAGCCAACACAGGGTAACCGGCTACGAGCAGTACTTC.

This chain joins TRBV14 and TRBJ2-3; D possibly corresponds to TRBD2 (6 bases). The V end lost 1 base, the J end lost 2 bases, and 13 bases lay between the germline ends. Germline V gene data show CDR1 as SGHDN and CDR2 as FVKESK. This CDR3 has 16 amino acids. The CDR3 spells CASSQVAGSDTDTQYF. Here the CDR3 DNA reads TGTGCCAGCAGCCAAGTGGCGGGATCCGACACAGATACGCAGTATTTT.

This clonotype has more than one count but fewer than ten. The V call is TRBV6-5, the J call TRBJ2-1; 14 bases fit TRBD2. CDR1 and CDR2 from the germline V gene are MNHEY and SVGAGI. Germline trimming cut 2 bases from V and 4 bases from J; bases unmatched to any gene: 7. This CDR3 is built from 18 residues. The CDR3 sequence is CASSYLTSGGDLYNEQFF. In DNA, the CDR3 is TGTGCCAGCAGTTACCTGACTAGCGGGGGGGATTTGTACAATGAGCAGTTCTTC.

The V and J genes are TRBV19 and TRBJ2-1, with 7 bases identical to TRBD1. Germline trimming cut 5 bases from V and 8 bases from J; bases unmatched to any gene: 6. Germline values: CDR1 LNHDA, CDR2 SQIVND (reference sequence). The CDR3 sequence is 13 residues long. Here the CDR3 DNA reads TGTGCCAGTAGTGTGGGGACAGTCGATGAGCAGTTCTTC. Translation gives CASSVGTVDEQFF.

This chain links TRBV10-3 with TRBJ1-1, with D maybe TRBD1 (6 bases). Germline CDR1 reads ENHRY; CDR2 reads SYGVKD. CDR3 length: 13 residues. V shed 5 bases and J shed 1 base, with 8 bases lying between them. The DNA of the CDR3 is TGTGCCATCAGTACGACAGGGAACACTGAAGCTTTCTTT. Protein: CAISTTGNTEAFF.

Note on this clonotype: Compared with germline, one end of the junction differs, possibly owing to a read error. The chain combines TRBV3-1 with TRBJ2-3, with D unclear. CDR3 length: 12 residues. Germline CDR1 and CDR2: LGHDT and YNNKEL (reference sequence). The CDR3 nucleotides read TGTGCCAGCAGCCAATCAACTTCGTCGTGGCATTTT. This translates into CASSQSTSSWHF.

The chain joins TRBV12-3 or TRBV12-4 to TRBJ2-5; D is possibly TRBD2 (5 bases). V dropped 7 bases and J dropped 2 bases, with 11 bases sitting between them. CDR3 length equals 13 residues. The CDR3: CASKNTGQETQYF. CDR3 nucleotide sequence: TGTGCCAGCAAAAATACGGGACAAGAGACCCAGTACTTC.

This clonotype was detected ten times or more. This chain links TRBV12-3 or TRBV12-4 with TRBJ2-5, with 13 positions matching TRBD2. The trim removed 6 bases at V and 5 bases at J, leaving 9 bases unmatched. This CDR3 contains 16 residues. The CDR3 nucleotides are TGTGCCAGCAGCCCCAGACTAGCGGGAGGCGGGGAGACCCAGTACTTC. This codes for CASSPRLAGGGETQYF.

The chain recombines TRBV20-1 with TRBJ2-1, with D perhaps matching TRBD1 or TRBD2 (5 bases each). Germline V CDR1 and CDR2: DFQATT, SNEGSKA (reference sequence). The CDR3 runs to 14 residues. The germline V and J ends were trimmed by 5 bases and 0 bases, with 11 bases remaining between them. The CDR3 sequence: CSAGTPGSYNEQFF. CDR3 in DNA: TGCAGTGCTGGGACCCCCGGCTCCTACAATGAGCAGTTCTTC.

This clonotype was observed a handful of times. The chain employs TRBV20-1 and TRBJ1-5; 7 nucleotides match TRBD1. The CDR3 extends over 14 amino acids. Germline CDR1 DFQATT, CDR2 SNEGSKA (reference sequence). J gave up 6 bases and V 3 bases, and 8 bases lay outside the gene matches. CDR3 sequence (DNA): TGCAGTGCTAGTTCCGACAGGGTCAGTCAGCCCCAGCATTTT. Translated: CSASSDRVSQPQHF.

This clonotype was counted ten times or more. The chain is built from TRBV10-3 and TRBJ2-1; the match to TRBD2 covers 9 bases. There are 12 residues in the CDR3. V lost 9 bases, J lost 7 bases, and 4 bases stayed unmatched. Germline V lookup: CDR1 ENHRY, CDR2 SYGVKD. The CDR3 reads CAISAGGNEQFF. The CDR3 DNA is TGTGCCATTTCGGCGGGAGGGAATGAGCAGTTCTTC.

At least ten counts were recorded for this clonotype. The J gene is TRBJ2-7, the V gene TRBV7-2; D is unclear. The V and J ends lost 0 bases and 4 bases respectively, with 7 bases between them. The CDR3 runs to 13 residues. Germline assignment: CDR1 SGHTA and CDR2 FQGNSA. The CDR3 bases are TGTGCCAGCAGCTTAGCGGTAGAATACGAGCAGTACTTC. Translation gives CASSLAVEYEQYF.

The chain uses TRBV11-2 and TRBJ2-5, with D maybe TRBD2 (6 bases). The CDR3 loop spans 16 amino acids. Trimming stripped 2 bases from V and 1 base from J, with 14 bases between. Germline V gene data show CDR1 as SGHAT and CDR2 as FQNNGV. CDR3 loop: CASSLRAGLSQETQYF. The DNA for the CDR3 is TGTGCCAGCAGCTTAAGGGCGGGACTTTCCCAAGAGACCCAGTACTTC.

CDR3 residues: CASSAGQGLNQPQHF. CDR3 bases: TGTGCCAGCAGCGCGGGACAGGGGTTAAATCAGCCCCAGCATTTT. V and J are TRBV9 and TRBJ1-5; 10 positions agree with TRBD1. Losses at the gene ends were 3 bases for V and 4 bases for J; bases not matched to a gene: 4. The CDR3 totals 15 residues. CDR1 is SGDLS and CDR2 is YYNGEE in the germline V gene.

The table lists this clonotype with many counts. The chain recombines TRBV7-9 with TRBJ2-5; 11 bases are shared with TRBD2. Germline trimming cut 4 bases from V and 2 bases from J; bases unmatched to any gene: 3. CDR1 SEHNR and CDR2 FQNEAQ come from the germline V gene (reference sequence). This CDR3 comprises 15 residues. In nucleotides, the CDR3 is TGTGCCAGCAGCTCCGGACTAGCGGGTCAAGAGACCCAGTACTTC. This translates into CASSSGLAGQETQYF.

This clonotype showed up just a few times. The chain links TRBV6-5 to TRBJ2-7; 8 positions agree with TRBD2. J lost 6 bases, V lost 5 bases, and 3 bases had no gene match. This CDR3 is 12 amino acids long. Germline assignment: CDR1 MNHEY and CDR2 SVGAGI. The CDR3 bases are TGTGCCAGCAGTCGGACTAGCCGCGAGCAGTACTTC. This encodes CASSRTSREQYF.

This clonotype was seen more than once but under ten times. V usage is TRBV29-1 and J usage is TRBJ2-1; D might be TRBD2 (6 bases). Germline lookup yields CDR1 SQVTM and CDR2 ANQGSEA. Trimming removed 6 bases at V and 12 bases at J, with 18 bases between. The CDR3 totals 12 residues. The CDR3, as DNA: TGCAGCGTCGGAAGCGGAGGGGAAGGGCAGTTCTTC. Translated: CSVGSGGEGQFF.